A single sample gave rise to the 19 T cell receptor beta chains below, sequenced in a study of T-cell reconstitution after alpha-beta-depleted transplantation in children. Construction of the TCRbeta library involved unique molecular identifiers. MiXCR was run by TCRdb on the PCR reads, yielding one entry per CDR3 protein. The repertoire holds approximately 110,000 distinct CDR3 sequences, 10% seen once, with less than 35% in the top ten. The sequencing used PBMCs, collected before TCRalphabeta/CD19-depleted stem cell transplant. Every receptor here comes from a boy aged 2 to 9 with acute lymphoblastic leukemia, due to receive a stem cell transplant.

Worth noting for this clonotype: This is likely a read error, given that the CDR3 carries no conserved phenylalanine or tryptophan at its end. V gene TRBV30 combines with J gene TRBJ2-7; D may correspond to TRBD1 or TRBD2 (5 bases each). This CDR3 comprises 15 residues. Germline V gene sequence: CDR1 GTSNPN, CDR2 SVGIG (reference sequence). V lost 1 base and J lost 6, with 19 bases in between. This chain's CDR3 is CAWSEGTPGLFEQYC. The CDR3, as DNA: TGTGCCTGGAGTGAGGGGACCCCGGGGCTTTTCGAGCAGTACTGC.

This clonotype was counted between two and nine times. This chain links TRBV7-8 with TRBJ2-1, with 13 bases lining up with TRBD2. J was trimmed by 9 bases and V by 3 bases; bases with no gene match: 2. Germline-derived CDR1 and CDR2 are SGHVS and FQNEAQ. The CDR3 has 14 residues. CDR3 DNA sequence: TGTGCCAGCAGCTTTGGGACTAGCGGGACTGAGCAGTTCTTC. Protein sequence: CASSFGTSGTEQFF.

The CDR3 bases are TGTGCCAGCAGCCAAGAAGGACTAGCGGGTTACCAAGAGACCCAGTACTTC. Translating it yields CASSQEGLAGYQETQYF. The chain couples TRBV3-1 to TRBJ2-5; 11 positions match TRBD2. The CDR3 extends over 17 amino acids. V lost 0 bases to trimming and J lost 0 bases; unmatched junction nucleotides: 3. Germline assignment: CDR1 LGHDT and CDR2 YNNKEL (reference sequence).

Here the CDR3 DNA reads TGTGCCAGCAGCGTGTCGCCGGGCGAGACAGATACGCAGTATTTT. Its protein product is CASSVSPGETDTQYF. The chain recombines TRBV9 with TRBJ2-3; D is undetermined. Trimming took off 2 bases at V and 3 bases at J, with 13 bases between the two ends. Germline CDR1 and CDR2: SGDLS and YYNGEE. This CDR3 has 15 residues.

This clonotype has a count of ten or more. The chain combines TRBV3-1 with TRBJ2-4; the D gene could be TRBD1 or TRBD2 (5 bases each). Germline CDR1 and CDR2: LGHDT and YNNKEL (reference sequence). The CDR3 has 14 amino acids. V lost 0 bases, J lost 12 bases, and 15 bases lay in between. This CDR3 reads CASSQDFLRDPQYF. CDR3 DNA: TGTGCCAGCAGCCAAGATTTCCTCCGGGACCCTCAGTACTTC. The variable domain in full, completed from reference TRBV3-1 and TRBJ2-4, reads DTAVSQTPKYLVTQMGNDKSIKCEQNLGHDTMYWYKQDSKKFLKIMFSYNNKELIINETVPNRFSPKSPDKAHLNLHINSLELGDSAVYFCASSQDFLRDPQYFGAGTRLSVL.

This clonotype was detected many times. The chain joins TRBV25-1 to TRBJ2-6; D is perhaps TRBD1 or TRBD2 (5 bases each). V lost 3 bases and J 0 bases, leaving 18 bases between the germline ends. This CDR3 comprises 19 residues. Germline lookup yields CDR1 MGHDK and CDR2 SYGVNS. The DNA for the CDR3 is TGTGCCAGCAGTGACGGGGCAAGTGGGGTGTCCTCTGGGGCCAACGTCCTGACTTTC. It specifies CASSDGASGVSSGANVLTF.

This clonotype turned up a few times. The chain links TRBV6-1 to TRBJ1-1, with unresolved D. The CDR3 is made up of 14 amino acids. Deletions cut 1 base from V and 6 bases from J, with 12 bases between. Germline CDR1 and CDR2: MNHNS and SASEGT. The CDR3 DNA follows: TGTGCCAGCAGTGAAGGCGGGGATTTGTCTGAAGCTTTCTTT. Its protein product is CASSEGGDLSEAFF.

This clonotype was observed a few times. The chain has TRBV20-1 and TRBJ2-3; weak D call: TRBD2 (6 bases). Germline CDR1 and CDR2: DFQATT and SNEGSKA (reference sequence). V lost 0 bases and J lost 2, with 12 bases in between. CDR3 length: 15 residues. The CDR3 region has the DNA TGCAGTGCTAGAGATACGGCTAGCGTCACAGATACGCAGTATTTT. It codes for CSARDTASVTDTQYF.

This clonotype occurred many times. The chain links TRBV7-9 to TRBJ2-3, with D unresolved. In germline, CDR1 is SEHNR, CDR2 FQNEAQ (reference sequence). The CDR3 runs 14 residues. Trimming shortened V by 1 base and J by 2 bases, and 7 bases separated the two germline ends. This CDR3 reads CASSLGGITDTQYF. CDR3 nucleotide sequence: TGTGCCAGCAGCTTAGGTGGGATCACAGATACGCAGTATTTT.

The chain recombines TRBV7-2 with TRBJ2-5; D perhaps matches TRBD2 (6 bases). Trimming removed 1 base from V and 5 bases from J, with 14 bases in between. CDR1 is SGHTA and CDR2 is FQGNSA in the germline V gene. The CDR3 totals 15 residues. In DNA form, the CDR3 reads TGTGCCAGCAGCTTAGTGGGCGGGATTTTGGAGACCCAGTACTTC. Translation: CASSLVGGILETQYF. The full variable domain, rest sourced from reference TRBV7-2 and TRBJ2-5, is GAGVSQSPSNKVTEKGKDVELRCDPISGHTALYWYRQSLGQGLEFLIYFQGNSAPDKSGLPSDRFSAERTGGSVSTLTIQRTQQEDSAVYLCASSLVGGILETQYFGPGTRLLVL.

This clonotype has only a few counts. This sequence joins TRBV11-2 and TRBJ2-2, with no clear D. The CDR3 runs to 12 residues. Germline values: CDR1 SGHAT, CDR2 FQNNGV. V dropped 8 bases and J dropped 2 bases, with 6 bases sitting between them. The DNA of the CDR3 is TGTGCCAGCTGCAGAAACACCGGGGAGCTGTTTTTT. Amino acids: CASCRNTGELFF.

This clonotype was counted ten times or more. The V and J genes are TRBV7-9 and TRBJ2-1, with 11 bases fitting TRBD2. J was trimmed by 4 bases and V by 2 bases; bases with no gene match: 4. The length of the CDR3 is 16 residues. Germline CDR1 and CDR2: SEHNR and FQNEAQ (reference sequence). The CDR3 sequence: CASSLPRLAGYNEQFF. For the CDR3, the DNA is TGTGCCAGCAGCTTACCCAGACTAGCGGGATACAATGAGCAGTTCTTC.

DNA of the CDR3: TGCAGTGCTAGAAGGAATCAGGGGCGGGGGGAGACCCAGTACTTC. Protein product: CSARRNQGRGETQYF. The genes are TRBV20-1 and TRBJ2-5, with D perhaps TRBD2 (7 bases). V shed 2 bases and J shed 5 bases, with 18 bases lying between them. The CDR3 contains 15 residues. CDR1 DFQATT and CDR2 SNEGSKA come from the germline V gene (reference sequence).

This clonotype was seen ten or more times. The CDR3 is CASSPGGVDSPLHF. CDR3 bases: TGTGCCAGCAGTCCCGGGGGGGTGGATTCACCCCTCCACTTT. This sequence joins TRBV12-3 or TRBV12-4 and TRBJ1-6; TRBD1 is a possible D gene (5 bases). V lost 5 bases and J lost 8, with 13 bases in between. This CDR3 region has 14 residues.

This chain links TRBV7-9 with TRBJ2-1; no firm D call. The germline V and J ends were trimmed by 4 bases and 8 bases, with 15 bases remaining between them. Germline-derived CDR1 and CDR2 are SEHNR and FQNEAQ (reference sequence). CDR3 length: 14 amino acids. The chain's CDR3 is CASSSSLGLHEQFF. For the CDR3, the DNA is TGTGCCAGCAGCTCCTCTCTAGGGCTTCATGAGCAGTTCTTC.

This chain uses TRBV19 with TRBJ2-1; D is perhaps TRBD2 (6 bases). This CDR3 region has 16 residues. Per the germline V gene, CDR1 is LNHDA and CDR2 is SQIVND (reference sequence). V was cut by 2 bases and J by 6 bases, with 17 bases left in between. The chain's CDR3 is CASSIIRLVSANEQFF. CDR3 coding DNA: TGTGCCAGTAGTATAATCAGACTAGTAAGTGCCAATGAGCAGTTCTTC. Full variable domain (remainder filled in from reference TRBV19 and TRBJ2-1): DGGITQSPKYLFRKEGQNVTLSCEQNLNHDAMYWYRQDPGQGLRLIYYSQIVNDFQKGDIAEGYSVSREKKESFPLTVTSAQKNPTAFYLCASSIIRLVSANEQFFGPGTRLTVL.

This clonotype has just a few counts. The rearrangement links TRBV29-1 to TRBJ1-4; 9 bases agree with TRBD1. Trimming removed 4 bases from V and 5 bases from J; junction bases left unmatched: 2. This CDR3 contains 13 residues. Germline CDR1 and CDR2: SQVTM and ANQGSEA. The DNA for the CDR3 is TGCAGCGTTGGGACAGGGGTAAATGAAAAACTGTTTTTT. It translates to CSVGTGVNEKLFF.

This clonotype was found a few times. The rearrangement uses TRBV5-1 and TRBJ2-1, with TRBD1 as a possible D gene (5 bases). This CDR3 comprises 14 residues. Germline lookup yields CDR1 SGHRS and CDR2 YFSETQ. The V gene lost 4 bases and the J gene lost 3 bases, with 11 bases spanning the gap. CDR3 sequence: CASSTRTRYNEQFF. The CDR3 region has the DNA TGCGCCAGCAGCACCCGGACACGCTACAATGAGCAGTTCTTC.

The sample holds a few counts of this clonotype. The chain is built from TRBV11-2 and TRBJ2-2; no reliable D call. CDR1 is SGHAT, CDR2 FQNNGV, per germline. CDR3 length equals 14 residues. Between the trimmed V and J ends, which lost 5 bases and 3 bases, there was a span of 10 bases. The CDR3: CASSPFWDTGELFF. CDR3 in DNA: TGTGCCAGCAGCCCATTTTGGGACACCGGGGAGCTGTTTTTT.